A single sample is the source of the 22 T cell receptor beta chains below, sequenced in a study of cytomegalovirus exposure and HLA in healthy donors. Primers included in the PCR were 60 Vbeta and 13 Jbeta primers. Method: immunoSEQ multiplex PCR; TCRdb's copy keeps in-frame clones and lacks some. The sample holds about 220,000 clones, roughly 87% seen once. Material: PBMCs. These receptors all come from a woman between 40 and 55 years old in good health and CMV-seropositive.

This chain uses TRBV19 with TRBJ1-6; D is possibly TRBD1 (6 bases). The V gene's germline CDR1 is LNHDA and CDR2 SQIVND (reference sequence). There are 15 residues in the CDR3. V was cut by 6 bases and J by 5 bases, with 14 bases left in between. The DNA for the CDR3 is TGTGCCAGTAGCCCCCAGGGGATGGATAATTCACCCCTCCACTTT. Translating it yields CASSPQGMDNSPLHF.

The gene calls are TRBV7-3 and TRBJ1-2; possibly TRBD1 for D (6 bases). Germline loops: CDR1 SGHTA, CDR2 FQGTGA. V was cut by 5 bases and J by 2 bases, with 9 bases left in between. The CDR3 totals 13 residues. CDR3 loop: CASSDTGNYGYTF. CDR3 nucleotide sequence: TGTGCCAGCAGCGACACAGGGAACTATGGCTACACCTTC.

This chain connects TRBV2 to TRBJ1-3; TRBD1 matches at 8 bases. In germline, CDR1 is SNHLY, CDR2 FYNNEI. CDR3 length equals 13 residues. V lost 4 bases to trimming and J lost 8 bases; unmatched junction nucleotides: 4. CDR3 region: CASSVQGGDTIYF. CDR3 bases: TGTGCCAGCAGTGTACAGGGGGGCGACACCATATATTTT.

The rearrangement uses TRBV7-2 and TRBJ2-7, with a possible D match to TRBD1 (5 bases). Germline V gene lookup returns CDR1 SGHTA and CDR2 FQGNSA. This CDR3 spans 14 amino acids. Trimming took 2 bases from V and 7 from J, leaving 15 bases between them. This CDR3 reads CASSLLPREGEQYF. The DNA for the CDR3 is TGTGCCAGCAGCTTACTCCCCAGGGAAGGTGAGCAGTACTTC.

This clone has only one observation. This chain links TRBV5-5 with TRBJ1-5; the match to TRBD1 covers 7 bases. Trimming removed 4 bases from V and 4 bases from J; junction bases left unmatched: 8. CDR3 length: 15 residues. Germline V gives CDR1 SGHKS, CDR2 YYEKEE (reference sequence). CDR3 sequence (DNA): TGTGCCAGCAGCCGAGACAGGGTATCGAATCAGCCCCAGCATTTT. Amino acids: CASSRDRVSNQPQHF.

V usage is TRBV30 and J usage is TRBJ1-1; D is possibly TRBD1 (6 bases). CDR3 length: 13 amino acids. Germline loops: CDR1 GTSNPN, CDR2 SVGIG (reference sequence). V shed 3 bases and J shed 4 bases, with 12 bases lying between them. CDR3: CAWSPQGPTEAFF. In DNA, the CDR3 is TGTGCCTGGAGCCCTCAGGGGCCCACTGAAGCTTTCTTT.

Details on this clone: An end of the junction does not agree with germline; a read error may underlie this. The V and J genes are TRBV7-9 and TRBJ1-3; a possible D gene is TRBD1 (5 bases). The CDR3 totals 13 residues. Germline-derived CDR1 and CDR2 are SEHNR and FQNEAQ (reference sequence). The CDR3 sequence is CSSSFTSGDTIYF. CDR3 DNA: TGTTCCAGCAGCTTTACCTCGGGGGACACCATATATTTT.

The chain links TRBV5-1 to TRBJ2-7; tentative D call: TRBD1 (6 bases). The V end was cut by 1 base, the J end by 5 bases, with 13 bases between. The germline gives CDR1 SGHRS, CDR2 YFSETQ. The CDR3 covers 14 residues. CDR3 sequence reads: CASSLRQGTHEQYF. Here the CDR3 DNA reads TGCGCCAGCAGCTTGAGGCAGGGGACCCACGAGCAGTACTTC.

The chain has TRBV6-1 and TRBJ1-1; D gene unclear. The V end was cut by 6 bases, the J end by 1 base, with 9 bases between. The CDR3 length is 13 residues. CDR1 MNHNS and CDR2 SASEGT come from the germline V gene. CDR3 sequence: CASRSDGNTEAFF. In nucleotides, the CDR3 is TGTGCCAGCAGAAGCGACGGGAACACTGAAGCTTTCTTT.

This clone was detected once. In nucleotides, the CDR3 is TGTGCCAGCAGTTACCACGACAGGGTAACAGATACGCAGTATTTT. Translation: CASSYHDRVTDTQYF. The V call is TRBV6-5, the J call TRBJ2-3; 7 nucleotides align to TRBD1. With 2 bases clipped from V and 3 bases from J, the junction kept 5 bases outside the gene matches. CDR3 size: 15 residues. Germline V gene lookup returns CDR1 MNHEY and CDR2 SVGAGI.

The genes are TRBV7-8 and TRBJ2-2, with 7 bases lining up with TRBD1. V gave up 3 bases and J gave up 5 bases; unmatched junction bases: 12. In germline, CDR1 is SGHVS, CDR2 FQNEAQ. This CDR3 spans 17 amino acids. CDR3 nucleotide sequence: TGTGCCAGCAGCTTTCAAGGGGGCCGGATTGCAACCGGGGAGCTGTTTTTT. Translated, it gives CASSFQGGRIATGELFF.

This chain connects TRBV23-1 to TRBJ1-2, with TRBD1 as a possible D gene (5 bases). TRBV23-1 falls under the ORF class, with uncertain function. The V and J ends lost 2 bases and 5 bases respectively, with 18 bases between them. The CDR3 runs to 16 residues. CDR3 bases: TGCGCCAGCAGTCAAATCCCCGGCAGGGTAGAATATGGCTACACCTTC. It translates to CASSQIPGRVEYGYTF.

The genes are TRBV30 and TRBJ2-3; D possibly corresponds to TRBD2 (6 bases). This CDR3 contains 14 residues. Per germline, CDR1 GTSNPN and CDR2 SVGIG (reference sequence). The V end lost 2 bases, the J end lost 3 bases, and 12 bases lay between the germline ends. The DNA for the CDR3 is TGTGCCTGGAGTAGCGGGCGGACGACAGATACGCAGTATTTT. It encodes CAWSSGRTTDTQYF.

In its sample, this clone was seen once. The chain joins TRBV6-5 to TRBJ1-1; 7 bases agree with TRBD1. The CDR3 runs 12 residues. The trim removed 5 bases at V and 6 bases at J, leaving 3 bases unmatched. Germline values: CDR1 MNHEY, CDR2 SVGAGI. CDR3 nucleotide sequence: TGTGCCAGCAGTCGTACAGGGGCTGAAGCTTTCTTT. Its protein product is CASSRTGAEAFF.

This sequence joins TRBV30 and TRBJ1-5, with D possibly matching TRBD1 (5 bases). V dropped 3 bases and J dropped 4 bases, with 13 bases sitting between them. The germline V gene encodes CDR1 GTSNPN and CDR2 SVGIG (reference sequence). CDR3 size: 14 residues. CDR3 in amino acids: CAWSHGGGNQPQHF. The DNA of the CDR3 is TGTGCCTGGAGCCATGGGGGGGGGAATCAGCCCCAGCATTTT. Looking up the rest from reference TRBV30 and TRBJ1-5 gives the full variable domain: SQTIHQWPATLVQPVGSPLSLECTVEGTSNPNLYWYRQAAGRGLQLLFYSVGIGQISSEVPQNLSASRPQDRQFILSSKKLLLSDSGFYLCAWSHGGGNQPQHFGDGTRLSIL.

The chain is built from TRBV4-2 and TRBJ2-7, with 11 bases fitting TRBD2. This CDR3 comprises 16 residues. J was trimmed by 0 bases and V by 5 bases; bases with no gene match: 6. The germline gives CDR1 LGHNA, CDR2 YNFKEQ. CDR3 protein: CASSSSTSGTSYEQYF. The CDR3 DNA is TGTGCCAGCAGCTCGTCGACTAGCGGGACCTCCTACGAGCAGTACTTC.

A single count supports this clone. The chain links TRBV28 to TRBJ1-2, with D unresolved. The germline V gene encodes CDR1 MDHEN and CDR2 SYDVKM. V lost 3 bases and J 7 bases, leaving 12 bases between the germline ends. This CDR3 spans 13 amino acids. The CDR3 nucleotides read TGTGCCAGCAGTTTGCTAGACGGAGGTGGCTACACCTTC. Translation gives CASSLLDGGGYTF.

This clone was found once. One end of the junction varies from germline; a read error may be responsible. The chain employs TRBV7-9 and TRBJ1-2; D unresolved. Germline CDR1 is SEHNR and CDR2 is FQNEAQ (reference sequence). This CDR3 is built from 12 residues. CDR3 residues: CSSSTDWDGYTF. The CDR3 DNA sequence: TGTTCCAGCAGCACCGACTGGGATGGCTACACCTTC.

The chain recombines TRBV19 with TRBJ1-2; maybe TRBD1 (5 bases). CDR3 length equals 14 residues. V was shortened by 3 bases and J by 0 bases, with 8 bases between the two germline ends. Germline CDR1 is LNHDA and CDR2 is SQIVND (reference sequence). CDR3 DNA: TGTGCCAGTAGTATCCAGGGAACTAACTATGGCTACACCTTC. Amino acids: CASSIQGTNYGYTF.

This chain links TRBV4-2 with TRBJ1-2; D is possibly TRBD1 (6 bases). The germline V gene encodes CDR1 LGHNA and CDR2 YNFKEQ. The CDR3 consists of 16 residues. V lost 0 bases, J lost 2 bases, and 13 bases lay in between. CDR3 protein: CASSQDHVRGNYGYTF. The CDR3 DNA reads as TGTGCCAGCAGCCAAGATCACGTAAGGGGGAACTATGGCTACACCTTC.

This clone was detected only once. The chain couples TRBV30 to TRBJ2-7; no definite D call. Germline CDR1 GTSNPN, CDR2 SVGIG (reference sequence). V was shortened by 3 bases and J by 7 bases, with 16 bases between the two germline ends. CDR3 size: 13 residues. The CDR3 sequence: CAWSRIGWREQYF. DNA of the CDR3: TGTGCCTGGAGCCGGATTGGGTGGCGGGAGCAGTACTTC.

The CDR3 sequence: CASSLERQGNTIYF. CDR3 nucleotide sequence: TGTGCCAGCAGCTTAGAGCGGCAAGGAAACACCATATATTTT. The chain is built from TRBV7-2 and TRBJ1-3, with unresolved D. Trimming stripped 1 base from V and 4 bases from J, with 8 bases between. CDR3 length: 14 amino acids. Germline values: CDR1 SGHTA, CDR2 FQGNSA.